This T cell receptor (beta chain) appears in the sequencing data of a study of T cells in localized non-small cell lung cancer. Assay used: immunoSEQ multiplex PCR; TCRdb lists only in-frame clones, some missing. In the table there are approximately 57,000 clones, approximately 90% of which are singletons. Germline V gene sequence: CDR1 LNHNV, CDR2 YYDKDF (reference sequence). The V segment lost 3 bases and the J segment 8 bases; nucleotides outside the gene matches: 8. CDR3 length: 15 amino acids. This clonotype was sampled from a woman between 35 and 75 years old with stage I lung adenocarcinoma. The chain employs TRBV15 and TRBJ1-2; TRBD1 aligns across 11 bases. The starting material was peripheral blood, obtained before any cancer treatment. The DNA for the CDR3 is TGTGCCACCAGCAGTGGGTTGGACAGGGGGCGCGGCTACACCTTC. Amino acids: CATSSGLDRGRGYTF. Variable domain in full (rest from reference TRBV15 and TRBJ1-2): DAMVIQNPRYQVTQFGKPVTLSCSQTLNHNVMYWYQQKSSQAPKLLFHYYDKDFNNEADTPDNFQSRRPNTSFCFLDIRSPGLGDTAMYLCATSSGLDRGRGYTFGSGTRLTVV.